The 23 T cell receptor beta chains given below trace back to one sample, sequenced in a study of cytomegalovirus exposure and HLA in healthy donors listed by TCRdb under 2017. The library was generated by the immunoSEQ multiplex PCR assay. For the multiplex PCR, a mixture combining 60 forward primers for TCR Vbeta segments and 13 reverse primers for TCR Jbeta segments was used. TCRdb carries this immuneACCESS record with in-frame sequences only. Its versions omit some clonotypes, under half of them owing to an unresolved V gene in the studies checked, with the rest unexplained. This sample holds about 140,000 clones; 60% to 80% were observed only once. 2% to 2.5% of the sample is held by the ten biggest clonotypes. Sequenced input: PBMCs. Source of these receptors: a man aged 25-45 years in good health and CMV-seronegative.

The genes are TRBV5-4 and TRBJ2-1, with D maybe TRBD2 (5 bases). Between the trimmed V and J ends, which lost 2 bases and 5 bases, there was a span of 11 bases. The CDR3 has 14 amino acids. Germline-derived CDR1 and CDR2 are SGHNT and YYREEE (reference sequence). The CDR3 is CASSLPTGDNEQFF. CDR3 DNA: TGTGCCAGCAGCTTACCCACCGGGGACAATGAGCAGTTCTTC. The whole variable domain, filled in from reference TRBV5-4 and TRBJ2-1, reads ETGVTQSPTHLIKTRGQQVTLRCSSQSGHNTVSWYQQALGQGPQFIFQYYREEENGRGNFPPRFSGLQFPNYSSELNVNALELDDSALYLCASSLPTGDNEQFFGPGTRLTVL.

The genes are TRBV10-3 and TRBJ2-1; TRBD1 agrees at 8 bases. This CDR3 has 13 amino acids. The J segment lost 6 bases and the V segment lost 7 bases, leaving 5 bases of the junction unmatched. The germline CDR1 and CDR2 sequences are ENHRY and SYGVKD. The CDR3 reads CAIKTGDSNEQFF. CDR3 in DNA: TGTGCCATCAAGACAGGGGATAGCAATGAGCAGTTCTTC.

V gene TRBV27 combines with J gene TRBJ2-1; perhaps TRBD1 as D (5 bases). This CDR3 is 13 amino acids long. Germline assignment: CDR1 MNHEY and CDR2 SMNVEV (reference sequence). V was shortened by 1 base and J by 8 bases, with 9 bases between the two germline ends. The CDR3 here is CASSLFQGDEQFF. CDR3 DNA: TGTGCCAGCAGTTTATTTCAGGGCGATGAGCAGTTCTTC.

The V call is TRBV5-1, the J call TRBJ2-7; D uncertain. Germline lookup yields CDR1 SGHRS and CDR2 YFSETQ. The CDR3 length is 11 residues. Trimming cost V 4 bases and J 6 bases, with 8 bases left between them. The CDR3, as DNA: TGCGCCAGCAGCCTTAATGTCGAGCAGTACTTC. It specifies CASSLNVEQYF.

The gene calls are TRBV27 and TRBJ2-7; D is perhaps TRBD1 (6 bases). The CDR3 consists of 13 residues. The germline V gene has CDR1 MNHEY and CDR2 SMNVEV (reference sequence). The V and J ends lost 5 bases and 5 bases respectively, with 13 bases between them. The CDR3 DNA sequence: TGTGCCAGCAGTCCCAGGGGATGGGACGAGCAGTACTTC. Translating gives CASSPRGWDEQYF.

The chain is built from TRBV18 and TRBJ2-1; 9 bases agree with TRBD1. The CDR3 extends over 13 amino acids. The V gene end was trimmed by 4 bases and the J gene end by 9 bases; junction bases not matched to a gene: 4. Germline-derived CDR1 and CDR2 are KGHSH and LQKENI. In DNA form, the CDR3 reads TGTGCCAGCTCACAAGGACAGGGGACTGAGCAGTTCTTC. Translation gives CASSQGQGTEQFF.

The count of this clone is one. The rearrangement uses TRBV2 and TRBJ2-7; TRBD2 aligns across 8 bases. This CDR3 spans 13 amino acids. After removal of 6 bases from V and 3 bases from J, the junction contained 4 bases not matched to a gene. CDR1 is SNHLY, CDR2 FYNNEI, per germline. DNA of the CDR3: TGTGCCAGCAGCGTAGCGGGGAGCTACGAGCAGTACTTC. It translates to CASSVAGSYEQYF.

V and J are TRBV28 and TRBJ2-1; 9 nucleotides match TRBD2. The CDR3 sequence is 13 residues long. Trimming at V came to 7 bases and at J to 4 bases, leaving 2 bases not matched to a gene. In germline, CDR1 is MDHEN, CDR2 SYDVKM. This CDR3 is CASMAGGYNEQFF. The CDR3, as DNA: TGTGCCAGCATGGCGGGAGGGTACAATGAGCAGTTCTTC. Looking up the rest from reference TRBV28 and TRBJ2-1 gives the full variable domain: DVKVTQSSRYLVKRTGEKVFLECVQDMDHENMFWYRQDPGLGLRLIYFSYDVKMKEKGDIPEGYSVSREKKERFSLILESASTNQTSMYLCASMAGGYNEQFFGPGTRLTVL.

The chain is built from TRBV2 and TRBJ2-7; TRBD1 agrees at 10 bases. After removal of 6 bases from V and 2 bases from J, the junction contained 4 bases not matched to a gene. In germline, CDR1 is SNHLY, CDR2 FYNNEI. The CDR3 spans 14 residues. CDR3 coding DNA: TGTGCCAGCAGAGCCGGGACAGGGGCCTACGAGCAGTACTTC. Amino acid sequence: CASRAGTGAYEQYF.

V is TRBV11-3 and J is TRBJ2-1; TRBD2 agrees at 11 bases. This CDR3 contains 16 residues. V dropped 3 bases and J dropped 9; count of bases not matched to a gene: 10. In germline, CDR1 is SGHNT, CDR2 YENEEA. CDR3 region: CASSLISGRAQVEQFF. The CDR3 nucleotides read TGTGCCAGCAGCTTGATTAGCGGGAGGGCCCAGGTTGAGCAGTTCTTC.

The chain couples TRBV6-5 to TRBJ1-1; the D is unclear. The V gene's germline CDR1 is MNHEY and CDR2 SVGAGI. V gave up 8 bases and J gave up 10 bases, with 20 bases separating them. The CDR3 has 13 residues. CDR3 coding DNA: TGTGCCAGCTTCCCTAGCCACACCAGTGGAGCTTTCTTT. It specifies CASFPSHTSGAFF.

V is TRBV7-2 and J is TRBJ2-1; TRBD1 matches 7 bases. This CDR3 region has 14 residues. The germline gives CDR1 SGHTA, CDR2 FQGNSA. The J segment lost 9 bases and the V segment lost 4 bases, leaving 9 bases of the junction unmatched. The CDR3 DNA reads TGTGCCAGCAGCTCGACAGGGTGGGTGGTTGAGCAGTTCTTC. Translation: CASSSTGWVVEQFF.

This chain connects TRBV19 to TRBJ1-3, with 7 nucleotides matching TRBD1. Losses at the gene ends were 9 bases for V and 4 bases for J; bases not matched to a gene: 15. CDR3 length equals 16 residues. Germline V gives CDR1 LNHDA, CDR2 SQIVND (reference sequence). CDR3 sequence (DNA): TGTGCCAGCCGACCTACCGGGACAGCTGGGGGAAACACCATATATTTT. Encoded protein: CASRPTGTAGGNTIYF. The full variable domain, completed using reference TRBV19 and TRBJ1-3, is DGGITQSPKYLFRKEGQNVTLSCEQNLNHDAMYWYRQDPGQGLRLIYYSQIVNDFQKGDIAEGYSVSREKKESFPLTVTSAQKNPTAFYLCASRPTGTAGGNTIYFGEGSWLTVV.

The CDR3 region is CASTPTSGPYEQYF. The CDR3 DNA reads as TGTGCCAGCACCCCGACTAGCGGGCCTTACGAGCAGTACTTC. The chain recombines TRBV6-5 with TRBJ2-7, with 10 bases lining up with TRBD2. Germline V gives CDR1 MNHEY, CDR2 SVGAGI. J gave up 4 bases and V 7 bases, and 7 bases lay outside the gene matches. The CDR3 contains 14 residues.

V usage is TRBV11-2 and J usage is TRBJ2-7; 8 nucleotides match TRBD2. The CDR3 runs to 15 residues. Germline lookup yields CDR1 SGHAT and CDR2 FQNNGV. Trimming removed 5 bases from V and 2 bases from J; junction bases left unmatched: 8. The CDR3 reads CASSPSGSVTYEQYF. The DNA for the CDR3 is TGTGCCAGCAGCCCCAGCGGGAGCGTTACCTACGAGCAGTACTTC.

V gene TRBV6-5 combines with J gene TRBJ1-1, with 7 bases identical to TRBD1. Germline V gene lookup returns CDR1 MNHEY and CDR2 SVGAGI. The CDR3 is 13 amino acids. The J segment lost 8 bases and the V segment lost 5 bases, leaving 8 bases of the junction unmatched. In nucleotides, the CDR3 is TGTGCCAGCAGTCCGTCCTCACAGGGGGAAGCTTTCTTT. It encodes CASSPSSQGEAFF.

This chain uses TRBV11-2 with TRBJ1-1, with 11 bases fitting TRBD1. Trimming cost V 2 bases and J 10 bases; bases outside gene matches: 12. Looked up from germline, CDR1 is SGHAT and CDR2 is FQNNGV. This CDR3 has 16 amino acids. CDR3 protein: CASSLYHVGQGGGAFF. CDR3 DNA sequence: TGTGCCAGCAGCTTATACCATGTGGGACAGGGGGGGGGAGCTTTCTTT.

This chain uses TRBV6-5 with TRBJ1-2; TRBD1 aligns across 8 bases. The length of the CDR3 is 14 residues. The V gene's germline CDR1 is MNHEY and CDR2 SVGAGI. V dropped 5 bases and J dropped 4; count of bases not matched to a gene: 6. The CDR3 reads CASSNGQGPYGYTF. The CDR3 DNA reads TGTGCCAGCAGTAACGGACAGGGCCCCTATGGCTACACCTTC.

V and J are TRBV6-5 and TRBJ2-7, with TRBD1 identical over 9 bases. CDR3 length: 16 residues. The V segment lost 0 bases and the J segment 4 bases; nucleotides outside the gene matches: 7. The germline V gene encodes CDR1 MNHEY and CDR2 SVGAGI. The CDR3 reads CASSYSLTGGVYEQYF. CDR3 in DNA: TGTGCCAGCAGTTACTCGCTCACAGGGGGCGTTTACGAGCAGTACTTC.

For the CDR3, the DNA is TGTGCCAGCAGCCATCCAGCGGGACTAGCGGGGACTAGGACCCAGTACTTC. As protein: CASSHPAGLAGTRTQYF. The chain uses TRBV9 and TRBJ2-5, with TRBD2 matching over 13 bases. Germline-derived CDR1 and CDR2 are SGDLS and YYNGEE. The CDR3 extends over 17 amino acids. V gave up 4 bases and J gave up 7 bases; unmatched junction bases: 13.

Worth noting for this clone: The sample carries other DNA sequences with the same CDR3. This chain joins TRBV5-1 and TRBJ2-2, with 14 positions matching TRBD2. The germline V gene has CDR1 SGHRS and CDR2 YFSETQ. CDR3 size: 17 residues. Trimming at V came to 4 bases and at J to 7 bases, leaving 9 bases not matched to a gene. The CDR3 sequence: CASSPPGLAGVGGELFF. Here the CDR3 DNA reads TGCGCCAGCAGCCCTCCGGGACTAGCGGGAGTTGGCGGGGAGCTGTTTTTT.

This clone was counted a single time. The chain is built from TRBV29-1 and TRBJ2-4; 8 nucleotides line up with TRBD1. This CDR3 comprises 14 residues. The V gene's germline CDR1 is SQVTM and CDR2 ANQGSEA. Trimming took 1 base from V and 8 from J; bases not matched to a gene: 7. The CDR3 reads CSVEGARGPDIQYF. CDR3 bases: TGCAGCGTTGAAGGGGCCAGGGGGCCAGACATTCAGTACTTC.

The CDR3 region is CASSLSRNTGELFF. Here the CDR3 DNA reads TGTGCCAGCAGCTTATCCAGGAACACCGGGGAGCTGTTTTTT. The chain uses TRBV7-8 and TRBJ2-2; D ambiguous. Germline V gene data show CDR1 as SGHVS and CDR2 as FQNEAQ. V lost 2 bases and J 1 base, leaving 5 bases between the germline ends. CDR3 size: 14 residues.